This record concerns one TCR beta chain sequence. This sample is drawn from a study of T cells expressing NK-cell markers. The CDR3 contains 16 residues. Germline CDR1 is MNHEY and CDR2 is SVGAGI. Reprocessing the 5' RACE reads, TCRdb reports a single entry for every CDR3 protein and omits DNA. In all, the sample yields 500,000 to 700,000 distinct CDR3 sequences. The sample comprised blood T cells: a sorted CD56 or NKG2C T cell subset, CD4+ or CD8+ T cells, or bulk PBMC T cells (not recorded which). This sequence originates from a man aged 18 to 29 in good health. This chain uses TRBV6-5 with TRBJ2-7; absent DNA, TCRdb's TRBD2 call cannot be checked. CDR3 region: CASSYSSPSGIGEQYF.